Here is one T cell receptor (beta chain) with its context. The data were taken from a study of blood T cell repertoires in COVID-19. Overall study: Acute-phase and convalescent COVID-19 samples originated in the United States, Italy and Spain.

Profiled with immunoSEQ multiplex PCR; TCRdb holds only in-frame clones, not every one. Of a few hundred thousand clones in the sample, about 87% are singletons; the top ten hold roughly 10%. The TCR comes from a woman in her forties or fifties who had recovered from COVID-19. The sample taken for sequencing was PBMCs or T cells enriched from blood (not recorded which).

The CDR3 nucleotides read TGTGCCAGCAGCCCCCTCCCCGGGACAGCCACTGAAGCTTTCTTT. Encoded protein: CASSPLPGTATEAFF. The chain uses TRBV7-3 and TRBJ1-1; 7 bases are a match to TRBD1. In germline, CDR1 is SGHTA, CDR2 FQGTGA. CDR3 length equals 15 residues. After removal of 5 bases from V and 4 bases from J, the junction contained 10 bases not matched to a gene.